The 8 T cell receptor beta chains below all came from one sample that was sequenced in a study of blood T cells in healthy people across ages. Sample-barcoded 5' priming and a J-beta primer mix drove a second PCR of roughly 6 to 12 cycles. TCRdb passed the 5' RACE reads through MiXCR, listing each CDR3 protein once. This table holds around 900,000 distinct CDR3 sequences, around 54% found once. The sample comprised blood. The source is a woman aged 55 to 70 in good health.

The chain combines TRBV19 with TRBJ2-1; D ambiguous. Trimming removed 2 bases at V and 6 bases at J, with 11 bases between. The V gene's germline CDR1 is LNHDA and CDR2 SQIVND (reference sequence). The length of the CDR3 is 14 residues. The CDR3 bases are TGTGCCAGTAGTATAAGACTCGTGGGCAATGAGCAGTTCTTC. Protein product: CASSIRLVGNEQFF.

The CDR3 reads CATSRGANVLTF. The DNA for the CDR3 is TGTGCCACCAGCCGTGGGGCCAACGTCCTGACTTTC. The V and J genes are TRBV24-1 and TRBJ2-6; D not certain. The germline V gene has CDR1 KGHDR and CDR2 SFDVKD. The CDR3 contains 12 residues. V was clipped by 7 bases and J by 3 bases, with 3 bases between them.

The V gene is TRBV27, the J gene TRBJ1-5, with D possibly matching TRBD1 (5 bases). Trimming took off 6 bases at V and 4 bases at J, with 7 bases between the two ends. This CDR3 is 12 amino acids long. Germline-derived CDR1 and CDR2 are MNHEY and SMNVEV (reference sequence). The CDR3 loop reads CASRSGNQPQHF. CDR3 nucleotides: TGTGCCAGCAGGTCAGGGAATCAGCCCCAGCATTTT.

The chain has TRBV11-2 and TRBJ2-1; D call uncertain. Germline CDR1 is SGHAT and CDR2 is FQNNGV. The CDR3 covers 16 residues. V was trimmed by 1 base and J by 7 bases, leaving 17 bases between them. CDR3 amino acids: CASSLVLGFGSNEQFF. The CDR3 DNA reads as TGTGCCAGCAGCTTAGTTCTGGGGTTTGGGTCAAATGAGCAGTTCTTC.

The table lists this clonotype with a count of one. The chain combines TRBV11-2 with TRBJ2-1; 9 positions match TRBD1. TRBJ2-7 matches the DNA end more closely, so the J call is doubtful. CDR1 and CDR2 (germline): SGHAT, FQNNGV. The CDR3 covers 15 residues. CDR3 amino acids: CASSFGTGPLYEQYF. Written as DNA, the CDR3 is TGTGCCAGCAGCTTCGGGACAGGGCCCCTCTACGAGCAGTACTTC.

The chain combines TRBV29-1 with TRBJ2-7; TRBD1 agrees at 8 bases. Near its end, the DNA agrees better with TRBJ2-5, so the J call may be wrong. The V gene's germline CDR1 is SQVTM and CDR2 ANQGSEA. This CDR3 spans 12 amino acids. The CDR3 region has the DNA TGCAGCGTTAGGCAGGGGGCCGAGACCCAGTACTTC. Translating it yields CSVRQGAETQYF.

The chain couples TRBV2 to TRBJ2-7; 8 bases fit TRBD1. Germline CDR1 SNHLY, CDR2 FYNNEI. The CDR3 runs to 14 residues. V was clipped by 6 bases and J by 0 bases; unmatched bases: 4. The CDR3 loop reads CASRRDRSSYEQYF. CDR3 DNA sequence: TGTGCCAGCAGGAGGGACAGGAGCTCCTACGAGCAGTACTTC.

The chain employs TRBV20-1 and TRBJ1-4; 7 bases line up with TRBD1. The germline gives CDR1 DFQATT, CDR2 SNEGSKA (reference sequence). CDR3 length: 15 residues. V trimming: 4 bases; J trimming: 3 bases; junction bases outside the gene matches: 8. The CDR3 protein is CSAIEGAVSNEKLFF. Here the CDR3 DNA reads TGCAGTGCTATTGAGGGGGCGGTTTCTAATGAAAAACTGTTTTTT.